This TCR beta chain came from a study of cytomegalovirus exposure and HLA in healthy donors. Study-wide results and limits: For TCR beta chains, V- and J-gene trimming was later linked to a missense DCLRE1C variant. Within an earlier analysis, most TCR beta V segments proved productive either about 87% or about 30% of the time. Listed as cytomegalovirus-associated were 150 to 200 TCR beta chains. The authors reported that TCR beta sequences could predict HLA-A and HLA-B alleles. These predictions were accurate for most subjects in the first cohort.

Researchers ran the PCR with 60 Vbeta and 13 Jbeta primers. Generated by immunoSEQ multiplex PCR, the TCRdb table keeps only in-frame clones and is missing some. The sample data list about 200,000 clones. The CDR3 extends over 11 amino acids. The junction had 0 bases not matched to a gene; V was cut back by 1 base and J by 12 bases. Germline CDR1 SGHAT, CDR2 FQNNGV. On this clone itself: The target antigen is unknown.

The receptor's source is a young man in good health and CMV-seronegative. Sample: PBMCs. V and J are TRBV11-2 and TRBJ2-5, with 9 bases aligning to TRBD1. CDR3 in DNA: TGTGCCAGCAGCTTAGGGGACAGGGAGTACTTC. Its protein product is CASSLGDREYF.